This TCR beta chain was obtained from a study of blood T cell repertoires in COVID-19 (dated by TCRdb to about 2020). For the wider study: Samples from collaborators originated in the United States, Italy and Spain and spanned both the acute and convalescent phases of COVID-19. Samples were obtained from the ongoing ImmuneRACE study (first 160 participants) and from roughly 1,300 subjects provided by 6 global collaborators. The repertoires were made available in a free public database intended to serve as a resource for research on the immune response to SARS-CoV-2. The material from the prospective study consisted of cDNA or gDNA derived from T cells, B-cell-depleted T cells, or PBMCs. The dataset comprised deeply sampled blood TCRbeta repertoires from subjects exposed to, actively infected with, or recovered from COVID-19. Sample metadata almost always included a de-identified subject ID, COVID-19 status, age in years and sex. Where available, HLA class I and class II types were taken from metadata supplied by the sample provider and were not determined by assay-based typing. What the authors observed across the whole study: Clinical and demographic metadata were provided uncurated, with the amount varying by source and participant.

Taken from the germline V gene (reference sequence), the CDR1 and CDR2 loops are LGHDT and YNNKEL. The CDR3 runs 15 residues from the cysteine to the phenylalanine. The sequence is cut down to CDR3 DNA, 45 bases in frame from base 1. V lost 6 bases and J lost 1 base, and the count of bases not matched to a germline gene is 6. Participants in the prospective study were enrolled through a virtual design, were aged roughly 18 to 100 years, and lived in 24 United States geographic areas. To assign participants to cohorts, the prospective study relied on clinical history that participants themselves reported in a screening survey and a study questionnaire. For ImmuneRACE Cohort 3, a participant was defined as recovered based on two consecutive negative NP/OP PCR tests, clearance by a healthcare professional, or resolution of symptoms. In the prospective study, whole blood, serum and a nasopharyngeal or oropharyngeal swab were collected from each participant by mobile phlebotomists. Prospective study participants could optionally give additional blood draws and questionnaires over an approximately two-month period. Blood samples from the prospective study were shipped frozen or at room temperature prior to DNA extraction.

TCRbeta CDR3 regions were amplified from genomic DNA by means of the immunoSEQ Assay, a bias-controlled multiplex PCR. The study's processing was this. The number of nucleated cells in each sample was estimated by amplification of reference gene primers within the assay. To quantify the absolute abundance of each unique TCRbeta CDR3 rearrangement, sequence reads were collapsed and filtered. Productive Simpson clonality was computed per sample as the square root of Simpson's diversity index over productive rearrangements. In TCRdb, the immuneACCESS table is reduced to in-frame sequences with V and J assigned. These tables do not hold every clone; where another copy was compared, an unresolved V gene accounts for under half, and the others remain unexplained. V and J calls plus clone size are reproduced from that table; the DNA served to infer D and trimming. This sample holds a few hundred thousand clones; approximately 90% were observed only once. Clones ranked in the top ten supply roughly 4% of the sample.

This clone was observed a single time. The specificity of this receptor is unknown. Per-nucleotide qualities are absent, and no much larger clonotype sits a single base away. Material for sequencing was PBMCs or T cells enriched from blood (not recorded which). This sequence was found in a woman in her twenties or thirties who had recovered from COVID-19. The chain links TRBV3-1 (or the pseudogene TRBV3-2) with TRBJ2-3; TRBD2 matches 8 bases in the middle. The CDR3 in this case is CASSTAGAGTDTQYF. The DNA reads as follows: TGTGCCAGCAGTACAGCGGGAGCTGGCACAGATACGCAGTATTTT.